This TCR beta chain comes out of a study of molecular identifiers for immune sequencing clone quantification. This clonotype is medium-sized (0.01 to 0.1%) in the sample. Its antigen is not known. Sorted inputs of about 19,000 to 1,000,000 cells, with 10%, 30% or 50% RNA, yielded naive CD8 libraries. Isolation of naive CD8 T cells was achieved by sorting on a CD8+CD4-CCR7+CD45RA+ phenotype. The CDR3 extends over 16 amino acids. CDR1 is SGHRS and CDR2 is YFSETQ in the germline V gene. Deletions cut 4 bases from V and 0 bases from J, with 15 bases between. Overall study findings and caveats: Underestimated sizes of highly expanded clones could result from identical TCR molecules that share a barcode.

Bulk libraries came from a prior protocol with listed TCR primers. Each CDR3 protein gets one entry after TCRdb re-called the PCR reads with MiXCR. This sample has roughly 10,000 distinct CDR3 sequences, with around 23% found just once. The source is a human donor in good health. Some libraries in this study had Jurkat cell RNA spiked in. The sample consisted of naive CD8+ T cells from blood, with Jurkat cell RNA spiked in. Subset specified: FACS-sorted CD8+CD4-CCR7+CD45RA+ naive T cells. This chain links TRBV5-1 with TRBJ2-3; D perhaps matches TRBD1 (7 bases). The chain's CDR3 is CASSRGDRPSTDTQYF. The CDR3 DNA reads as TGCGCCAGCAGCAGGGGGGACAGACCGAGCACAGATACGCAGTATTTT.